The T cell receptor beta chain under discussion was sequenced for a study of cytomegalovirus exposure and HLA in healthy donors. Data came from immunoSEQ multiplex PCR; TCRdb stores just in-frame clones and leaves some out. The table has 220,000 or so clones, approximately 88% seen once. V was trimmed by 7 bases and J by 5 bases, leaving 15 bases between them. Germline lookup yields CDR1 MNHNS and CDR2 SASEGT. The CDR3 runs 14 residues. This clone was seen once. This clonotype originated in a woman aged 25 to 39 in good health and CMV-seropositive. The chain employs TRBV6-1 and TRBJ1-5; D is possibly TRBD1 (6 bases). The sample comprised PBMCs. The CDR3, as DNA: TGTGCCAGCACCTATTGGGGGGGCGATCAGCCCCAGCATTTT. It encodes CASTYWGGDQPQHF.